Following are 19 T cell receptor beta chains from one sample sequenced in a study of T cells after yellow fever vaccination. MiXCR was run by TCRdb on the 5' RACE reads, yielding one entry per CDR3 protein. The table shows around 610,000 distinct CDR3 sequences, with roughly 13% occurring only once. Here the sequenced sample was PBMCs, taken on the day of the yellow fever booster vaccination. The origin of the receptors is a man aged 30 to 45 who received the YFV17D yellow fever vaccine.

V usage is TRBV6-5 and J usage is TRBJ2-1; a possible D gene is TRBD2 (6 bases). The germline CDR1 and CDR2 sequences are MNHEY and SVGAGI. V lost 5 bases and J lost 7, with 12 bases in between. The CDR3 length is 13 residues. CDR3: CASSTGLTNEQFF. The CDR3 nucleotides are TGTGCCAGCAGTACCGGACTAACAAATGAGCAGTTCTTC.

The chain employs TRBV6-2 or TRBV6-3 and TRBJ2-1; 14 bases are a match to TRBD2. This CDR3 is 15 amino acids long. Germline CDR1 and CDR2: MNHEY and SVGEGT. With 5 bases clipped from V and 9 bases from J, the junction kept 6 bases outside the gene matches. This chain's CDR3 is CASSTPGLAGVEQFF. The CDR3, as DNA: TGTGCCAGCAGTACCCCGGGACTAGCGGGAGTTGAGCAGTTCTTC.

This clonotype appeared a few times. DNA for the CDR3: TGTGCCAGCAGTTCCTGGGCGGGTGGGACCGGGGAGCTGTTTTTT. It codes for CASSSWAGGTGELFF. The chain carries TRBV12-3 or TRBV12-4 and TRBJ2-2, with D maybe TRBD2 (5 bases). V gave up 4 bases and J gave up 5 bases, with 14 bases separating them. CDR3 length: 15 residues.

The gene calls are TRBV6-4 and TRBJ2-3, with a possible D match to TRBD1 (6 bases). Germline lookup yields CDR1 MRHNA and CDR2 SNTAGT. There are 15 residues in the CDR3. Trimming left V 0 bases short and J 8 bases short, with 15 bases between. The CDR3 sequence: CASSDSNREHTTQYF. CDR3 sequence (DNA): TGTGCCAGCAGTGACTCTAACAGGGAGCACACTACGCAGTATTTT.

The V call is TRBV3-1, the J call TRBJ2-7; maybe TRBD2 (5 bases). The CDR3 length is 15 residues. Germline V gene lookup returns CDR1 LGHDT and CDR2 YNNKEL (reference sequence). The ends were cut back, 1 base at V and 7 bases at J, with 17 bases in the middle. CDR3 bases: TGTGCCAGCAGCCAAGGCCAACTCTCCGGAGGTGAGCAGTACTTC. It specifies CASSQGQLSGGEQYF.

In this sample, this clonotype turned up many times. This chain links TRBV9 with TRBJ2-3; D ambiguous. From germline, CDR1 is SGDLS and CDR2 YYNGEE. This CDR3 contains 15 residues. V shed 0 bases and J shed 2 bases, with 10 bases lying between them. For the CDR3, the DNA is TGTGCCAGCAGCGTAGGGGGTGGGTTCACAGATACGCAGTATTTT. Its protein product is CASSVGGGFTDTQYF. Full variable domain (rest looked up from reference TRBV9 and TRBJ2-3): DSGVTQTPKHLITATGQRVTLRCSPRSGDLSVYWYQQSLDQGLQFLIQYYNGEERAKGNILERFSAQQFPDLHSELNLSSLELGDSALYFCASSVGGGFTDTQYFGPGTRLTVL.

Many counts were recorded for this clonotype. This chain connects TRBV27 to TRBJ2-5; D possibly corresponds to TRBD1 (6 bases). The CDR3 totals 13 residues. Trimming shortened V by 6 bases and J by 2 bases, and 10 bases separated the two germline ends. CDR1 and CDR2 (germline): MNHEY, SMNVEV (reference sequence). The CDR3 DNA is TGTGCCAGCAGCTTAGACAGGCAAGAGACCCAGTACTTC. As protein: CASSLDRQETQYF.

DNA of the CDR3: TGTGCCAGCAGCGGTACAGGGGATAGCAATCAGCCCCAGCATTTT. Protein product: CASSGTGDSNQPQHF. The gene calls are TRBV5-5 and TRBJ1-5; 7 bases map to TRBD1. The V and J ends lost 4 bases and 0 bases, in that order; junction bases with no gene match: 4. Germline assignment: CDR1 SGHKS and CDR2 YYEKEE (reference sequence). The CDR3 spans 15 residues.

This chain uses TRBV7-3 with TRBJ2-7; 7 bases line up with TRBD1. In germline, CDR1 is SGHTA, CDR2 FQGTGA. The CDR3 contains 14 residues. The junction had 8 bases not matched to a gene; V was cut back by 5 bases and J by 4 bases. For the CDR3, the DNA is TGTGCCAGCAGCCGACAGGGAAGCTTTTACGAGCAGTACTTC. This codes for CASSRQGSFYEQYF.

This clonotype was seen only a few times. This chain connects TRBV6-5 to TRBJ2-1; the match to TRBD1 covers 9 bases. V was clipped by 0 bases and J by 4 bases; unmatched bases: 4. Per germline, CDR1 MNHEY and CDR2 SVGAGI. This CDR3 is 16 amino acids long. The CDR3 region has the DNA TGTGCCAGCAGTTACTCCGGGACAGGGTCATACAATGAGCAGTTCTTC. It yields the protein CASSYSGTGSYNEQFF.

The table lists this clonotype with a few counts. The V call is TRBV4-3, the J call TRBJ2-2; D is unclear. Looked up from germline, CDR1 is LGHNA and CDR2 is YSLEER. This CDR3 region has 15 residues. Trimming shortened V by 4 bases and J by 0 bases, and 9 bases separated the two germline ends. CDR3 residues: CASSRLGANTGELFF. CDR3 in DNA: TGCGCCAGCAGCCGCCTAGGAGCGAACACCGGGGAGCTGTTTTTT.

The chain combines TRBV6-1 with TRBJ2-1; D is undetermined. Trimming pared 7 bases from V and 4 bases from J, leaving 11 bases between. The CDR3 contains 13 residues. Germline loops: CDR1 MNHNS, CDR2 SASEGT. CDR3 nucleotides: TGTGCCAGCACTCATACTCCGTACAATGAGCAGTTCTTC. It encodes CASTHTPYNEQFF.

This clonotype was found a few times. The gene calls are TRBV7-7 and TRBJ2-5; 8 bases fit TRBD1. Germline assignment: CDR1 SSHAT and CDR2 FNYEAQ (reference sequence). This CDR3 contains 14 residues. V was pared by 5 bases and J by 9 bases, with 11 bases of the junction left unmatched. The CDR3 DNA follows: TGTGCCAGCAGCCCCCCCGGGACAGGTCGGGCCCAGTACTTC. Amino acids: CASSPPGTGRAQYF.

The chain combines TRBV29-1 with TRBJ2-7; D gene uncertain. This CDR3 region has 10 residues. CDR1 SQVTM and CDR2 ANQGSEA come from the germline V gene. V dropped 4 bases and J dropped 6 bases, with 7 bases sitting between them. CDR3 sequence (DNA): TGCAGCGTTGGTGAGAGCGAGCAGTACTTC. Protein: CSVGESEQYF.

The chain has TRBV5-1 and TRBJ2-5; D not resolved. The germline CDR1 and CDR2 sequences are SGHRS and YFSETQ. Trimming pared 4 bases from V and 5 bases from J, leaving 18 bases between. CDR3 length: 15 residues. CDR3 sequence (DNA): TGCGCCAGCAGCCCACTTGACACCTATAGGGAGACCCAGTACTTC. It specifies CASSPLDTYRETQYF.

This clonotype was seen a few times. The rearrangement joins TRBV6-1 to TRBJ2-2; TRBD2 might be the D (6 bases). Germline assignment: CDR1 MNHNS and CDR2 SASEGT. With 2 bases removed from V and 1 base from J, the gap between germline ends came to 17 bases. This CDR3 has 18 amino acids. CDR3 in amino acids: CASSETVGAGRNTGELFF. CDR3 in DNA: TGTGCCAGCAGTGAAACGGTCGGTGCGGGACGGAACACCGGGGAGCTGTTTTTT.

V is TRBV6-1 and J is TRBJ2-7; 9 bases align to TRBD1. V lost 10 bases to trimming and J lost 6 bases; unmatched junction nucleotides: 19. Germline V lookup: CDR1 MNHNS, CDR2 SASEGT. The CDR3 consists of 16 residues. The chain's CDR3 is CATRSRDRVSSGEQYF. CDR3 nucleotide sequence: TGTGCCACCAGAAGTAGGGACAGGGTTTCGTCGGGCGAGCAGTACTTC.

This clonotype showed up just a few times. This sequence joins TRBV7-9 and TRBJ2-2; 7 nucleotides agree with TRBD1. The CDR3 totals 14 residues. CDR1 and CDR2 from the germline V gene are SEHNR and FQNEAQ (reference sequence). The junction had 4 bases not matched to a gene; V was cut back by 5 bases and J by 4 bases. The chain's CDR3 is CASSTAGGTGELFF. CDR3 DNA: TGTGCCAGCAGCACGGCAGGGGGCACCGGGGAGCTGTTTTTT. The full variable domain, completed using reference TRBV7-9 and TRBJ2-2, is DTGVSQNPRHKITKRGQNVTFRCDPISEHNRLYWYRQTLGQGPEFLTYFQNEAQLEKSRLLSDRFSAERPKGSFSTLEIQRTEQGDSAMYLCASSTAGGTGELFFGEGSRLTVL.

This clonotype was picked up a small number of times. The chain recombines TRBV9 with TRBJ2-2; D ambiguous. The CDR3 length is 14 residues. V lost 1 base and J 5 bases, leaving 9 bases between the germline ends. From germline, CDR1 is SGDLS and CDR2 YYNGEE. CDR3 in amino acids: CASSVPASTGELFF. The CDR3 coding sequence is TGTGCCAGCAGCGTACCAGCCTCTACCGGGGAGCTGTTTTTT.